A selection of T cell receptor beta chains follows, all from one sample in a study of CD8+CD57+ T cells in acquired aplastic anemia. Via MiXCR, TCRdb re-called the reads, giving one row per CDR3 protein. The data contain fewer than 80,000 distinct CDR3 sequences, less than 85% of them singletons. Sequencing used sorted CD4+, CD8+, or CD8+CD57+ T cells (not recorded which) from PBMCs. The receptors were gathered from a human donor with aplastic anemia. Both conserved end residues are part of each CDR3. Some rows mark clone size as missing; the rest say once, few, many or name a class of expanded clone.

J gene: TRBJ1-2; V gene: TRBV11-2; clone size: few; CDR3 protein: CASSPPSNAQGDGYTF
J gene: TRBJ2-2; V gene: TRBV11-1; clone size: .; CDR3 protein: CASSLVSGTNTGELFF
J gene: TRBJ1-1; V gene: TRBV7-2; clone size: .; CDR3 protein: CASSSVGNTEAFF
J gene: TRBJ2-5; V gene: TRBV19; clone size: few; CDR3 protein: CASSIGWGGETQYF
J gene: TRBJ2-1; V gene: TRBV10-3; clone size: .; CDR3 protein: CAISEPGRLGNEQFF
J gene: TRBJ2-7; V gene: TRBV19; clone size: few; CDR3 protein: CASIGQFSYEQYF
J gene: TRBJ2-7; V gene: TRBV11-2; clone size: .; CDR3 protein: CASSLSHMGGGGYEQYF
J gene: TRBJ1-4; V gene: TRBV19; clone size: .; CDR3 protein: CASSVRGEKLFF
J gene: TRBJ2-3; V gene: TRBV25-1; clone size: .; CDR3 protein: CASRLPSSDTQYF
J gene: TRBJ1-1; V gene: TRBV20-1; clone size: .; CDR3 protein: CSARTYEAFF
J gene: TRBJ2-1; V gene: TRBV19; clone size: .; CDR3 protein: CATRDPRTGGEYNEQFF
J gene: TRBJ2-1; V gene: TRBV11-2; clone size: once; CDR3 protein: CASSLDPPGMLNEQFF
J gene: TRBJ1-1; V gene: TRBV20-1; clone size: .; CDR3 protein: CSAPGQGNTEAFF
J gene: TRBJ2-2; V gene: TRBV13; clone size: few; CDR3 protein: CASSLVSVPNTGELFF
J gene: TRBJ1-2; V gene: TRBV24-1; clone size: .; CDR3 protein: CAIQGLLDGYTF
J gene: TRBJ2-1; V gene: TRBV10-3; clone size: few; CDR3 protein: CAISEDSSSYNEQFF
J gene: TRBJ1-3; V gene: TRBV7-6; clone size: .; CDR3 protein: CASSQGAGGGNTIYF
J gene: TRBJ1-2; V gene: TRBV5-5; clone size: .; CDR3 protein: CASSLAPGGSLKGYTF
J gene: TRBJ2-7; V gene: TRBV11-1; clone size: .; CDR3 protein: CASSLAIRDSPYEQYF
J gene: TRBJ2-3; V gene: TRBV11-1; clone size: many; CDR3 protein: CASSPPLGLSSDTQYF
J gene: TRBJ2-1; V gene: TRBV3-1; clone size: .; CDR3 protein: CASSQDPGTQGNEQFF
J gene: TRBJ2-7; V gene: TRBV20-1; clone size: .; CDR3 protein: CRPQGLAVQYEQYF
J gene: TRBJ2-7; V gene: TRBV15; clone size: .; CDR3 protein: CATSSRQGANEQYF
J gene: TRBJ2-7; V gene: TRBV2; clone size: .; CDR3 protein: CASSVMSREQYF
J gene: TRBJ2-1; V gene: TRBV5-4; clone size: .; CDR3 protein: CASSWILGKEQFF
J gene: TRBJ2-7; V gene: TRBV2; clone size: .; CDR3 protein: CASEGQGLREQYF
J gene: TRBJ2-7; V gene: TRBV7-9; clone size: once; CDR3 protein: CASSLSLADYDQYF
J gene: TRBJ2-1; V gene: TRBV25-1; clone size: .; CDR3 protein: CASRQGRGYNEQFF
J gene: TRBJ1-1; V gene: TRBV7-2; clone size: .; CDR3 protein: CASSFQGGNTEAFF
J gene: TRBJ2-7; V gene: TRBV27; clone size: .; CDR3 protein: CASSSLPLYEQYF
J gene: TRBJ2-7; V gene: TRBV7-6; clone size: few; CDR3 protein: CASSLGGSTYEQYF
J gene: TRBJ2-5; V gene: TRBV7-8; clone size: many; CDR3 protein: CASRMVTQETQYF